This T cell receptor (beta chain) was recorded in a study of OX40 agonist ivuxolimab in advanced cancers. Regarding the research as a whole: Ivuxolimab was an agonistic, fully human IgG2 monoclonal antibody directed against OX40 (CD134), a costimulatory receptor. Partial responses were achieved by three dose-escalation patients, of whom one had hepatocellular carcinoma and two had cutaneous melanoma. The monotherapy dose-escalation portion (N ≈ 50 patients) of the phase I ivuxolimab trial is reported in the paper. Peripheral TCRbeta sequencing aimed to test whether ivuxolimab altered TCR sequence diversity and caused clonal T-cell expansion. Intravenous ivuxolimab was administered to patients every 2 weeks at six dose levels: 0.01, 0.1, 0.3, 1.5, 3 and 10 mg/kg. Prior anti-PD-1, anti-PD-L1 or anti-CTLA-4 therapy was permitted, and approximately 42% of dose-escalation patients had received checkpoint inhibitors. Of the 50 or so patients in dose escalation, 19 had hepatocellular carcinoma, about 15 had melanoma, 9 had renal cell carcinoma and 9 had head and neck cancer. A male proportion of around 83% and a mean age of about 60 years, ranging from roughly 23 to 80, were recorded for the dose-escalation cohort.

Patients with a history of autoimmune disease or receiving systemic immunosuppression were excluded from the trial. Peripheral blood for TCR sequencing was collected from all dose cohorts at baseline, on cycle 4 day 1, and on cycle 7 day 1. Samples were obtained from an open-label, multicenter, first-in-human phase I dose-escalation trial of ivuxolimab. Adults with locally advanced or metastatic melanoma, renal cell, hepatocellular, or head and neck squamous cell carcinoma were enrolled in the trial. CD4+ and CD8+ T cells were sorted separately from peripheral blood before TCR sequencing. CDR1 and CDR2, looked up from the germline V gene, are SNHLY and FYNNEI. The junction shows trimming of 2 bases on V and 5 bases on J, and the gene matches do not reach 6 bases of it. The CDR3, from cysteine to phenylalanine, totals 14 residues. Only CDR3 DNA is held: 42 bases, read in frame from base 1. Genomic DNA was isolated from the sorted cells so that the TCRbeta CDR3 region could be sequenced. The immunoSEQ Assay was used to sequence the TCRbeta CDR3 regions. The table comes from immuneACCESS by way of TCRdb, which keeps in-frame sequences with V and J called. Part of the clones is missing from these tables; in studies checked, under half for an unresolved V gene and the rest for unknown reasons. This sample is represented by about 7,900 clones; approximately 84% of them were singletons. Almost 30% of the sample comes from the top ten.

Overall study results and their limits: The antigen specificity of the peripheral T cells that underwent clonal expansion was not determined. Low levels of normalized T-cell clonal expansion were also seen in some patients who did not respond. After ivuxolimab, expanded clones were on average more numerous among CD8+ T cells than among CD4+ T cells. Partial responders in the 0.1-3.0 mg/kg groups had among the lowest normalized peripheral clonal expansion, especially among CD8+ T cells. At doses of 0.1 to 3.0 mg/kg, clonal expansion of both CD4+ and CD8+ blood T cells was observed from baseline to week 6.

On this clone: What this receptor recognizes is not known. No base quality values were provided; no much bigger clone lies one nucleotide off.

The sequences come from CD4+ or CD8+ T cells sorted from blood, collected in a trial of the OX40 agonist ivuxolimab. The sequence was collected from an adult with an advanced solid tumor such as melanoma, head and neck, liver or kidney cancer. The chain was built from TRBV2 and TRBJ2-7; TRBD1 fits 7 bases in the junction. The bases read TGTGCCAGCAGTGAAAGACAGGGAATCGACGAGCAGTACTTC. Translation gives CASSERQGIDEQYF. Reference TRBV2 and TRBJ2-7 proteins supply the regions before and after the CDR3; the full variable domain is: EPEVTQTPSHQVTQMGQEVILRCVPISNHLYFYWYRQILGQKVEFLVSFYNNEISEKSEIFDDQFSVERPDGSNFTLKIRSTKLEDSAMYFCASSERQGIDEQYFGPGTRLTVT.